This is a list of T cell receptor beta chains from one sample in a study of blood T cell repertoires in COVID-19. Produced via immunoSEQ multiplex PCR; TCRdb's table is partial and in-frame only. The top ten hold over 3.5% of the sample, which has 200,000 to 300,000 clones, just under 90% seen once. Sequencing was carried out using peripheral blood. The source is a woman aged 40 to 50 with acute or convalescent COVID-19. Both conserved end residues are part of each CDR3. A D gene is named only where the DNA matches it firmly. Clone size, where shown, is once, few, many, or a class for clones that have expanded.

d_gene	v_gene	abundance	j_gene	CDR3aa	CDR3nt
.	TRBV4-1	.	TRBJ1-4	CASSAQLIPGSTNEKLFF	TGCGCCAGCAGCGCCCAATTAATACCAGGATCAACTAATGAAAAACTGTTTTTT
TRBD1	TRBV6-5	.	TRBJ1-2	CASRRGQGQGYTF	TGTGCCAGCAGACGGGGACAGGGGCAAGGCTACACCTTC
TRBD1	TRBV5-1	.	TRBJ1-4	CASSLAWTGKSEKLFF	TGCGCCAGCAGCTTGGCCTGGACAGGGAAAAGCGAAAAACTGTTTTTT
.	TRBV7-3	few	TRBJ2-1	CASSSQSGTNNEQFF	TGTGCCAGCAGCTCCCAGTCCGGGACAAACAATGAGCAGTTCTTC
.	TRBV3-1/TRBV3-2	.	TRBJ2-5	CASSGGGALGETQYF	TGTGCCAGCAGCGGCGGCGGGGCCCTTGGGGAGACCCAGTACTTC
.	TRBV11-3	.	TRBJ2-5	CASSLGGDYGPETQYF	TGTGCCAGCAGCTTAGGCGGGGATTACGGACCAGAGACCCAGTACTTC
.	TRBV2	.	TRBJ1-5	CASSVLYQPQHF	TGTGCCAGCAGTGTCCTTTATCAGCCCCAGCATTTT
TRBD1	TRBV5-1	.	TRBJ1-1	CASSFGGQLNTEAFF	TGCGCCAGCAGCTTCGGGGGACAGTTGAACACTGAAGCTTTCTTT
.	TRBV10-1	.	TRBJ2-1	CASQPGLFNNEQFF	TGCGCCAGTCAACCGGGTCTTTTCAACAATGAGCAGTTCTTC
.	TRBV10-1	once	TRBJ2-4	CASTLDGTSKNIQYF	TGCGCCAGCACCCTCGATGGGACATCTAAAAACATTCAGTACTTC
.	TRBV4-2	.	TRBJ1-2	CASSHRQIFNYGYTF	TGTGCCAGCAGCCATAGACAGATATTTAATTATGGCTACACCTTC
.	TRBV19	.	TRBJ1-5	CASSIDTDYSNQPQHF	TGTGCCAGTAGTATAGACACAGACTATAGCAATCAGCCCCAGCATTTT
.	TRBV4-2	few	TRBJ1-2	CASSQARGDGYTF	TGTGCCAGCAGCCAAGCCCGGGGGGATGGCTACACCTTC
TRBD1	TRBV3-1/TRBV3-2	.	TRBJ1-1	CASSQEMIRQGAAEAFF	TGTGCCAGCAGCCAAGAGATGATCAGACAGGGGGCTGCTGAAGCTTTCTTT
.	TRBV29-1	.	TRBJ1-2	CSAPGGGPNYGYTF	TGCAGCGCCCCCGGGGGGGGCCCTAACTATGGCTACACCTTC
.	TRBV23-1	.	TRBJ1-1	CASSPQTGDTMNTEAFF	TGCGCCAGCAGTCCCCAGACAGGCGATACCATGAACACTGAAGCTTTCTTT
.	TRBV11-2	.	TRBJ2-6	CASSLGVAGANVLTF	TGTGCCAGCAGCCTGGGAGTGGCTGGGGCCAACGTCCTGACTTTC
TRBD2	TRBV25-1	.	TRBJ2-1	CASSAERGGVWNEQFF	TGTGCCAGCAGTGCAGAGCGGGGGGGCGTGTGGAATGAGCAGTTCTTC
.	TRBV4-1	.	TRBJ1-2	CASSRRGADNYGYTF	TGCGCCAGCAGCCGCCGCGGGGCGGATAACTATGGCTACACCTTC
TRBD1	TRBV2	.	TRBJ1-1	CAGQEKGGVTEAFF	TGTGCCGGACAGGAGAAGGGTGGTGTCACTGAAGCTTTCTTT
TRBD1	TRBV9	.	TRBJ2-1	CASSTGTGRHSYNEQFF	TGTGCCAGCAGCACCGGGACAGGGAGACATTCCTACAATGAGCAGTTCTTC
.	TRBV19	.	TRBJ1-1	CASSIQASNTEAFF	TGTGCCAGTAGTATACAAGCGTCGAACACTGAAGCTTTCTTT
.	TRBV5-5	.	TRBJ2-3	CASSDRKGDNALTDTQYF	TGTGCCAGCTCGGACCGCAAAGGGGACAACGCCCTCACAGATACGCAGTATTTT
.	TRBV2	.	TRBJ1-1	CASSEYPGGTEAFF	TGTGCCAGCAGTGAATACCCCGGGGGCACTGAAGCTTTCTTT
TRBD1	TRBV3-1/TRBV3-2	.	TRBJ1-1	CASSPRTGLTEAFF	TGTGCCAGCAGCCCCAGGACAGGGCTCACTGAAGCTTTCTTT
.	TRBV5-1	.	TRBJ2-1	CASSPELGVDEQFF	TGCGCCAGCAGCCCGGAGCTCGGGGTCGATGAGCAGTTCTTC
TRBD1	TRBV13	.	TRBJ2-6	CASSSPLTGGTGSGANVLTF	TGTGCCAGCAGCTCCCCATTGACAGGGGGGACTGGGTCTGGGGCCAACGTCCTGACTTTC
TRBD1	TRBV18	few	TRBJ1-1	CASSPTKYSGGSTEAFF	TGTGCCAGCTCACCTACTAAATACTCAGGGGGGAGCACTGAAGCTTTCTTT
TRBD1	TRBV9	.	TRBJ1-2	CASSQDGTGVYGYTF	TGTGCCAGCAGCCAAGACGGGACAGGGGTATATGGCTACACCTTC
TRBD2	TRBV11-2	.	TRBJ2-5	CASSPSQAGGKETQYF	TGTGCCAGCAGCCCGTCGCAGGCGGGGGGAAAAGAGACCCAGTACTTC
TRBD1	TRBV28	.	TRBJ1-2	CASSSPQGDGYTF	TGTGCCAGCAGTTCCCCACAGGGGGATGGCTACACCTTC
TRBD2	TRBV6-5	.	TRBJ2-3	CASTQGGLVVDTQYF	TGTGCCAGCACCCAAGGTGGACTAGTCGTAGATACGCAGTATTTT
.	TRBV13	.	TRBJ2-3	CASSRTGASGPDTQYF	TGTGCCAGCAGCCGAACGGGGGCTAGCGGCCCAGATACGCAGTATTTT
.	TRBV24-1	once	TRBJ1-2	CATSGGRTGGYTF	TGTGCCACCAGTGGAGGGAGGACTGGTGGCTACACCTTC
.	TRBV5-4	.	TRBJ1-4	CASSLAGLGEKLFF	TGTGCCAGCAGCTTGGCGGGACTAGGTGAAAAACTGTTTTTT
.	TRBV7-9	.	TRBJ1-2	CASSSPGREGPYGYTF	TGTGCCAGCAGCTCCCCTGGACGGGAGGGCCCCTATGGCTACACCTTC
.	TRBV27	.	TRBJ1-6	CASSPRAGLNNSPLHF	TGTGCCAGCAGCCCGAGGGCAGGCCTTAATAATTCACCCCTCCACTTT
.	TRBV27	.	TRBJ1-2	CASSSLFGELSYGYTF	TGTGCCAGCAGTTCTCTATTCGGGGAGTTAAGCTATGGCTACACCTTC